This TCR beta chain came from a study of T cell changes during pregnancy in multiple sclerosis. Profiling relied on immunoSEQ multiplex PCR, and the TCRdb table lists in-frame clones only, not all of them. The sample yields more than 80,000 clones, roughly 90% seen once. This clonotype was sampled from a female donor with multiple sclerosis, enrolled in a pregnancy study. Material: peripheral blood, obtained in the first trimester of pregnancy.

Written as DNA, the CDR3 is TGTGCCAGCAGTTCCGCGGGGGGATCCGGGAATGAGCAGTTCTTC. This encodes CASSSAGGSGNEQFF. The chain uses TRBV7-9 and TRBJ2-1; TRBD2 matches 8 bases. The V gene's germline CDR1 is SEHNR and CDR2 FQNEAQ (reference sequence). Unmatched junction bases numbered 11, after V lost 6 bases and J lost 7 bases. The CDR3 length is 15 residues.